A selection of T cell receptor beta chains follows, all from one sample in a study of vaccination and CD4 T cells after COVID-19. MiXCR was run by TCRdb on the PCR reads, yielding one entry per CDR3 protein. The sample gives 9,500 or so distinct CDR3 sequences, around 30% of which show up once; roughly 8% is in the top ten. These receptors have no known antigen. The sample was CD4+ T cells from blood, cultured in vitro. The receptors here all came from a human donor in good health. Both conserved end residues are part of each CDR3. The D gene is left open where the match is weak. Clone size is given for some rows only: seen once, a few or many times, or a class if the clone is expanded.

clone_size,v_call,d_call,j_call,cdr3_nt,cdr3_aa
-,TRBV27,TRBD1,TRBJ1-1,TGTGCCGTTCACCGGGACAGAAGTCGAACTGAAGCTTTCTTT,CAVHRDRSRTEAFF
-,TRBV7-2,-,TRBJ1-5,TGTGCCAGCAGCCGGGACTTTAGCAATCAGCCCCAGCATTTT,CASSRDFSNQPQHF
few,TRBV20-1,TRBD1,TRBJ1-5,TGCAGTGCTAAGGACAGGCCGGGGGTTCAGCCCCAGCATTTT,CSAKDRPGVQPQHF
-,TRBV9,-,TRBJ2-7,TGTGCCAGCAGCGTAGGAGGAGGGAGCCCCTACGAGCAGTACTTC,CASSVGGGSPYEQYF
-,TRBV6-5,-,TRBJ2-5,TGTGCCAGCAGTTACGGAGGGGAAGAGACCCAGTACTTC,CASSYGGEETQYF
-,TRBV11-3,-,TRBJ2-3,TGTGCCAGCAGCTCTCCAAATACAGGGTCCGCAGATACGCAGTATTTT,CASSSPNTGSADTQYF
-,TRBV28,-,TRBJ1-2,TGTGCCAGCAGTTTATCTGGGATGAGAGGCTACACCTTC,CASSLSGMRGYTF
few,TRBV6-2/TRBV6-3,TRBD2,TRBJ2-7,TGTGCCAGCACCGGGGGGACGTTCAAACGGGCCTACGAGCAGTACTTC,CASTGGTFKRAYEQYF
-,TRBV27,-,TRBJ1-5,TGTGCCAGCAGTTCACTTAGCAATCAGCCCCAGCATTTT,CASSSLSNQPQHF
few,TRBV15,-,TRBJ1-5,TGTGCCACCAGCAGAGATCGTCAGTCTAGCAATCAGCCCCAGCATTTT,CATSRDRQSSNQPQHF
once,TRBV6-1,-,TRBJ2-7,TGTGCCAGCGGTGAACGGGGCGCCTACGAGCAGTACTTC,CASGERGAYEQYF
few,TRBV6-5,-,TRBJ2-3,TGTGCCAGCAGATACTTTAGGGGGTTGGACACAGATACGCAGTATTTT,CASRYFRGLDTDTQYF
few,TRBV6-1,-,TRBJ1-1,TGTGCCAGCAGTGATTCACTGCTCGCTGAAGCTTTCTTT,CASSDSLLAEAFF
-,TRBV19,-,TRBJ2-7,TGTGCCAGTAGTATAGTGAAGTCCGAGCAGTACTTC,CASSIVKSEQYF
-,TRBV20-1,-,TRBJ2-5,TGCAGTGCGAAGCAGGGACCTCCACAAGAGACCCAGTACTTC,CSAKQGPPQETQYF
-,TRBV28,TRBD1,TRBJ2-5,TGTGCCAGCAGTTTGGCCCCGACAGGGGGTTTGGAAAACCAGTACTTC,CASSLAPTGGLENQYF
-,TRBV18,TRBD1,TRBJ2-3,TGTGCCAGCTCACCGGTACAGGGGGCAGATACGCAGTATTTT,CASSPVQGADTQYF
-,TRBV6-1,-,TRBJ2-7,TGTGCCAGCAGTGGGAGGGGACAGTACTACGAGCAGTACTTC,CASSGRGQYYEQYF
-,TRBV27,-,TRBJ2-6,TGTGCCAGCAGTCCCGACGGCTCTGGGGCCAACGTCCTGACTTTC,CASSPDGSGANVLTF
-,TRBV20-1,-,TRBJ1-2,TGCAGTGCTAGAGACAATGCTGGCTATGGCTACACCTTC,CSARDNAGYGYTF